This T cell receptor (beta chain) appears in the sequencing data of a study of T cells in Graves' hyperthyroidism and ophthalmopathy. RNA transcripts served as the template for amplifying TCR beta CDR3 regions. HTBI primers were employed in a first-round RT-PCR of the TCR CDR3. One entry per CDR3 protein results from TCRdb running MiXCR on the multiplex PCR reads. This table holds approximately 430,000 distinct CDR3 sequences, about 15% found once. Trimming removed 6 bases at V and 1 base at J, with 18 bases between. The CDR3 spans 16 residues. The sample was blood. This clonotype was obtained from a woman aged 18-29 years with Graves' hyperthyroidism. J is TRBJ1-1 and V is TRBV12-3 or TRBV12-4; D possibly corresponds to TRBD1 (5 bases). DNA for the CDR3: TGTGCCAGCAGCACTCCGGGGCCCAGGGCGAACACTGAAGCTTTCTTT. It specifies CASSTPGPRANTEAFF.